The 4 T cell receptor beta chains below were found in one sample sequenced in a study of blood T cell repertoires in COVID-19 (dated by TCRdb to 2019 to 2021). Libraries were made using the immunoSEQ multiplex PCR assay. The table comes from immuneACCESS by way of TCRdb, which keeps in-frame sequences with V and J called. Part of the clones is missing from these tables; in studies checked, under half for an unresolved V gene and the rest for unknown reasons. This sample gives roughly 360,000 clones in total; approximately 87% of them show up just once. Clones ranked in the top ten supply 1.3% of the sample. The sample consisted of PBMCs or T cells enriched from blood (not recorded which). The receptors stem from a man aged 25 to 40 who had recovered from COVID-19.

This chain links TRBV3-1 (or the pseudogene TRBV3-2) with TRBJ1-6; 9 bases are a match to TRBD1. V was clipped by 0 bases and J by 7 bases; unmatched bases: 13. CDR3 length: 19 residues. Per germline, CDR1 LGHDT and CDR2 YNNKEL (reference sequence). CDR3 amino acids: CASSQDRFHRGPPNSPLHF. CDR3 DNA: TGTGCCAGCAGCCAAGATAGGTTCCACAGGGGGCCCCCAAATTCACCCCTCCACTTT.

CDR3 nucleotides: TGTGCCAGCTCACGGGGGACTAGCGGGGTCTACTCCTACGAGCAGTACTTC. This sequence encodes CASSRGTSGVYSYEQYF. This chain connects TRBV18 to TRBJ2-7; 13 nucleotides match TRBD2. The CDR3 has 17 residues. Germline V gene data show CDR1 as KGHSH and CDR2 as LQKENI. After removal of 4 bases from V and 0 bases from J, the junction contained 6 bases not matched to a gene.

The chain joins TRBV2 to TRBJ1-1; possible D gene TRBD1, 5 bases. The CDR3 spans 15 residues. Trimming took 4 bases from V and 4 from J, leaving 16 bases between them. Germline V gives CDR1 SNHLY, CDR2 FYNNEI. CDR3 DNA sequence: TGTGCCAGCAGTGTCGAAAGTGGGGGGTCCACTGAAGCTTTCTTT. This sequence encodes CASSVESGGSTEAFF.

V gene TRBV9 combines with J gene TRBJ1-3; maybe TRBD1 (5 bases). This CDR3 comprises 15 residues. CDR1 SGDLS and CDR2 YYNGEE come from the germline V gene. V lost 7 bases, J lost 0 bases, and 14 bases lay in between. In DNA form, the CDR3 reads TGTGCCAGCGGCCGGGGGGGGTACTCTGGAAACACCATATATTTT. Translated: CASGRGGYSGNTIYF.